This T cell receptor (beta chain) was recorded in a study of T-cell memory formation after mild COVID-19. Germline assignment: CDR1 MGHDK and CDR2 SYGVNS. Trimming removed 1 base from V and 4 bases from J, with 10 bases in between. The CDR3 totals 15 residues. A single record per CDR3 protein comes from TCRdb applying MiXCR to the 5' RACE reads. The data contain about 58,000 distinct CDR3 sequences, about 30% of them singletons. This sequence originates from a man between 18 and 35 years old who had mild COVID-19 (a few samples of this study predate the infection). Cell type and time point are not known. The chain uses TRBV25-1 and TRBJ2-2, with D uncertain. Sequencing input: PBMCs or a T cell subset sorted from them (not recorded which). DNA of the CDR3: TGTGCCAGCAGTGAATTAAGTGGGGTCACCGGGGAGCTGTTTTTT. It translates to CASSELSGVTGELFF.